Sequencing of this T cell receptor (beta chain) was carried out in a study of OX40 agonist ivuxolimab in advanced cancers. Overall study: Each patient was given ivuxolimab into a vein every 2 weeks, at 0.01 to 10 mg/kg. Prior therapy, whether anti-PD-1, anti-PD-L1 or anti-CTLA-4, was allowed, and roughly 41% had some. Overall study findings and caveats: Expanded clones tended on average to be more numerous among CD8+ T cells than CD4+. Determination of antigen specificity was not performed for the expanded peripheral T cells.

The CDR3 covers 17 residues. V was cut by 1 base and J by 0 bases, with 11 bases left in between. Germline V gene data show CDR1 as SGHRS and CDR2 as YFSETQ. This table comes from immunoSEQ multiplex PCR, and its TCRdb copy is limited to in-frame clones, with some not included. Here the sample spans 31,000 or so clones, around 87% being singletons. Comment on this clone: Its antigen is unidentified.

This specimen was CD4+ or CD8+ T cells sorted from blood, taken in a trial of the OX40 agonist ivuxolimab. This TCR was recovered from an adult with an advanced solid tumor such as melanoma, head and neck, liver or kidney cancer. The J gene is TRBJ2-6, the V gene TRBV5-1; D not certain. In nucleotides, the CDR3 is TGCGCCAGCAGCTTGATACCGCGTGGCTCTGGGGCCAACGTCCTGACTTTC. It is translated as CASSLIPRGSGANVLTF.